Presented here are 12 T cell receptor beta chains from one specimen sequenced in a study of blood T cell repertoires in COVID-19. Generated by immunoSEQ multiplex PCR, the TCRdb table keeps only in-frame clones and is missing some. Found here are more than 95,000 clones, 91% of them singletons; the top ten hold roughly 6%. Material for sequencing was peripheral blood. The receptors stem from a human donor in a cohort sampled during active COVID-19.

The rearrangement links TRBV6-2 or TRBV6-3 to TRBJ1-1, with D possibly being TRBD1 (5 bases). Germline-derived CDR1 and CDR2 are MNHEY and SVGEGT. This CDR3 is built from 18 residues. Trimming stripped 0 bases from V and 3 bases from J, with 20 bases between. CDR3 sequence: CASSYSGRTPDRHTEAFF. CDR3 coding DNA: TGTGCCAGCAGTTACTCGGGTAGGACCCCCGACAGACACACTGAAGCTTTCTTT.

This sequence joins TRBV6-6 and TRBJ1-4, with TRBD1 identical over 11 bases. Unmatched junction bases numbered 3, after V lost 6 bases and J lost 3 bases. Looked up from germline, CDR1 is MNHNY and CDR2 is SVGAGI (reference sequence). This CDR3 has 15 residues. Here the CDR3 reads CASSWDRGSNEKLFF. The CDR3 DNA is TGTGCCAGCAGCTGGGACAGGGGGTCTAATGAAAAACTGTTTTTT.

CDR3 region: CSAVNKREQFF. CDR3 DNA sequence: TGCAGTGCTGTAAACAAGAGGGAGCAGTTCTTC. The J gene is TRBJ2-1, the V gene TRBV20-1; the D is unclear. Germline CDR1 and CDR2: DFQATT and SNEGSKA (reference sequence). V was shortened by 5 bases and J by 10 bases, with 12 bases between the two germline ends. The CDR3 is 11 residues long.

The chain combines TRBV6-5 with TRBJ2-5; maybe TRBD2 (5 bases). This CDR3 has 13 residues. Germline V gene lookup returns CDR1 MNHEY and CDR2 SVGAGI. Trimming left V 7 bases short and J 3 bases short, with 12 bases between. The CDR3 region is CASIGVAEETQYF. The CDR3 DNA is TGTGCCAGCATCGGGGTCGCCGAAGAGACCCAGTACTTC.

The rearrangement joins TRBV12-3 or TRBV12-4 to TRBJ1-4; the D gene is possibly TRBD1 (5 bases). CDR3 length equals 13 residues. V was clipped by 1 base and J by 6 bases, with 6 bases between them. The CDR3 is CASSLGGDEKLFF. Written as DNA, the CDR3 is TGTGCCAGCAGTTTAGGGGGCGATGAAAAACTGTTTTTT.

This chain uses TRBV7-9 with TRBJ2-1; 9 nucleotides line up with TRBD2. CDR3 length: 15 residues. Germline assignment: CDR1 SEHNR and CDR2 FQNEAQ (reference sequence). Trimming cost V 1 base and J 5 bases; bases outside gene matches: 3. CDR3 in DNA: TGTGCCAGCAGCTTAGTTATAGCGGGAGACAATGAGCAGTTCTTC. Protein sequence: CASSLVIAGDNEQFF.

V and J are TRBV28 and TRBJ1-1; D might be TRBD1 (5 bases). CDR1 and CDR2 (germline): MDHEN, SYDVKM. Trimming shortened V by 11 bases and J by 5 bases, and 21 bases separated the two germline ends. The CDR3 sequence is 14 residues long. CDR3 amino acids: CAVHVGGERTEAFF. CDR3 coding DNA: TGTGCCGTCCACGTGGGGGGTGAAAGGACTGAAGCTTTCTTT.

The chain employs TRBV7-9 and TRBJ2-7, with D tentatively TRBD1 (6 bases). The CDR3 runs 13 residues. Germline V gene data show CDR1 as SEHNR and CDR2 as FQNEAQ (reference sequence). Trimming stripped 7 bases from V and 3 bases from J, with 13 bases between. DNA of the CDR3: TGTGCCAGCACGGACAGTGGGAACTACGAGCAGTACTTC. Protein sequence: CASTDSGNYEQYF. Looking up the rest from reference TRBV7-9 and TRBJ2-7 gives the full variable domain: DTGVSQNPRHKITKRGQNVTFRCDPISEHNRLYWYRQTLGQGPEFLTYFQNEAQLEKSRLLSDRFSAERPKGSFSTLEIQRTEQGDSAMYLCASTDSGNYEQYFGPGTRLTVT.

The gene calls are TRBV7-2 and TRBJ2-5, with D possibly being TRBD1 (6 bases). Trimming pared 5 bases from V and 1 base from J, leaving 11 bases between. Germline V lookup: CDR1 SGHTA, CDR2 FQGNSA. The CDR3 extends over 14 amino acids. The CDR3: CASSPDRSQETQYF. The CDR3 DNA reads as TGTGCCAGCAGCCCCGACAGGTCCCAAGAGACCCAGTACTTC.

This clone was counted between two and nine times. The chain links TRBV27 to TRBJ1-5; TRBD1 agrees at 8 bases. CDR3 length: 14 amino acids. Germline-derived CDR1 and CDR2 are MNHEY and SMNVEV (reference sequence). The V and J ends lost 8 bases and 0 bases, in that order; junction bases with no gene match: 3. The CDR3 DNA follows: TGTGCCAGCGGAGGACAGGGTAGCAATCAGCCCCAGCATTTT. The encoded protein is CASGGQGSNQPQHF.

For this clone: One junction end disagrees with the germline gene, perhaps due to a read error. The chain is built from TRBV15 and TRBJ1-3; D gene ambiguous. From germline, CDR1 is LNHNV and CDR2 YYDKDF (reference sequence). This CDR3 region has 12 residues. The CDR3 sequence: CATSRPGSTIYF. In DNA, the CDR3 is TGTGCCACCAGCAGGCCGGGAAGCACCATATATTTT.

CDR3 nucleotides: TGTGCCAGCTCACCACCGGAACGGGAGAGTGACGAGCAGTACTTC. This codes for CASSPPERESDEQYF. V is TRBV18 and J is TRBJ2-7, with a weak D call TRBD2 (6 bases). Germline V lookup: CDR1 KGHSH, CDR2 LQKENI. V lost 0 bases and J 5 bases, leaving 14 bases between the germline ends. The CDR3 spans 15 residues.